These 17 T cell receptor beta chains came from one sample sequenced in a study of post-analysis software for immune sequencing data. General study findings and limits: The study found TRBV5-6, TRBV5-1 and TRBV20-1 among a handful of TRBV segments more frequent in patients than controls.

Unique molecular identifiers were present in the TCR beta cDNA libraries. TCRdb passed the PCR reads through MiXCR, listing each CDR3 protein once. The sample includes 430,000 or so distinct CDR3 sequences, 35% to 45% of them seen just once. No antigens are known for them. Material for sequencing was blood. All receptors derive from a girl aged 2 to 9 with multiple sclerosis.

This clonotype was observed a handful of times. The chain joins TRBV24-1 to TRBJ2-5; TRBD2 might be the D (6 bases). The CDR3 extends over 15 amino acids. Deletions cut 5 bases from V and 5 bases from J, with 17 bases between. Germline loops: CDR1 KGHDR, CDR2 SFDVKD. CDR3 sequence reads: CATSVLMGGMETQYF. The DNA for the CDR3 is TGTGCCACCAGTGTCCTCATGGGGGGTATGGAGACCCAGTACTTC.

This chain links TRBV4-1 with TRBJ1-2; 7 bases agree with TRBD1. V shed 1 base and J 8 bases; nucleotides not matched to a gene: 4. This CDR3 contains 13 residues. Germline V gene lookup returns CDR1 MGHRA and CDR2 YSYEKL. Written as DNA, the CDR3 is TGCGCCAGCAGCCAAGCCGGGACAGTGGGCTACACCTTC. It yields the protein CASSQAGTVGYTF.

The chain combines TRBV28 with TRBJ2-3, with 9 bases aligning to TRBD1. Losses at the gene ends were 4 bases for V and 3 bases for J; bases not matched to a gene: 5. This CDR3 has 15 residues. The germline V gene has CDR1 MDHEN and CDR2 SYDVKM. CDR3 sequence: CASSSQQGATDTQYF. In DNA form, the CDR3 reads TGTGCCAGCAGTTCCCAACAGGGGGCAACAGATACGCAGTATTTT.

V usage is TRBV6-1 and J usage is TRBJ2-5, with D possibly matching TRBD2 (5 bases). With 8 bases removed from V and 9 bases from J, the gap between germline ends came to 7 bases. The CDR3 loop spans 9 amino acids. CDR1 is MNHNS and CDR2 is SASEGT in the germline V gene. CDR3 nucleotide sequence: TGTGCCAGCTTCGGGGCCCAGTACTTC. Amino acid sequence: CASFGAQYF.

The sample holds a few counts of this clonotype. V gene TRBV4-2 combines with J gene TRBJ2-1, with 9 bases identical to TRBD2. The CDR3 covers 14 residues. Germline trimming cut 3 bases from V and 3 bases from J; bases unmatched to any gene: 0. Germline V gene lookup returns CDR1 LGHNA and CDR2 YNFKEQ. The CDR3 region has the DNA TGTGCCAGCAGCCAGCGGGAGGGCTACAATGAGCAGTTCTTC. Its protein product is CASSQREGYNEQFF.

This clonotype was seen only a few times. This chain uses TRBV5-1 with TRBJ2-1, with D unclear. The CDR3 loop spans 15 amino acids. V was trimmed by 5 bases and J by 6 bases, leaving 18 bases between them. Germline CDR1 and CDR2: SGHRS and YFSETQ. The CDR3 DNA is TGCGCCAGCAGTCTCACAGCAGGCCAATCCAATGAGCAGTTCTTC. This codes for CASSLTAGQSNEQFF.

The J gene is TRBJ1-5, the V gene TRBV20-1; D uncertain. Germline CDR1 and CDR2: DFQATT and SNEGSKA (reference sequence). Trimming left V 3 bases short and J 0 bases short, with 9 bases between. This CDR3 spans 14 amino acids. For the CDR3, the DNA is TGCAGTGCTAGCGTGACAAATAGCAATCAGCCCCAGCATTTT. This codes for CSASVTNSNQPQHF.

The J gene is TRBJ2-6, the V gene TRBV5-6; TRBD1 matches 7 bases. Losses at the gene ends were 4 bases for V and 5 bases for J; bases not matched to a gene: 9. The germline V gene has CDR1 SGHDT and CDR2 YYEEEE. CDR3 length: 16 amino acids. Written as DNA, the CDR3 is TGTGCCAGCAGCCTTTCGGGACAGCTCTGGGCCAACGTCCTGACTTTC. This encodes CASSLSGQLWANVLTF. The whole variable domain, remainder taken from reference TRBV5-6 and TRBJ2-6, is DAGVTQSPTHLIKTRGQQVTLRCSPKSGHDTVSWYQQALGQGPQFIFQYYEEEERQRGNFPDRFSGHQFPNYSSELNVNALLLGDSALYLCASSLSGQLWANVLTFGAGSRLTVL.

This sequence joins TRBV27 and TRBJ2-5, with D perhaps TRBD2 (5 bases). Trimming cost V 6 bases and J 7 bases, with 21 bases left between them. The CDR3 has 15 amino acids. Germline V gives CDR1 MNHEY, CDR2 SMNVEV (reference sequence). The chain's CDR3 is CASSLAVNLGGTQYF. Here the CDR3 DNA reads TGTGCCAGCAGCCTAGCAGTGAACCTCGGAGGGACCCAGTACTTC.

The rearrangement uses TRBV5-1 and TRBJ1-6, with 12 nucleotides matching TRBD1. The CDR3 consists of 17 residues. Germline CDR1 reads SGHRS; CDR2 reads YFSETQ. The J segment lost 6 bases and the V segment lost 0 bases, leaving 4 bases of the junction unmatched. The CDR3 sequence: CASSLEGQGALNSPLHF. CDR3 DNA sequence: TGCGCCAGCAGCTTGGAGGGACAGGGGGCCCTTAATTCACCCCTCCACTTT. The whole variable domain, filled in from reference TRBV5-1 and TRBJ1-6, reads KAGVTQTPRYLIKTRGQQVTLSCSPISGHRSVSWYQQTPGQGLQFLFEYFSETQRNKGNFPGRFSGRQFSNSRSEMNVSTLELGDSALYLCASSLEGQGALNSPLHFGNGTRLTVT.

In its sample, this clonotype was seen a few times. The chain combines TRBV9 with TRBJ1-1; no clear D gene. CDR1 is SGDLS and CDR2 is YYNGEE in the germline V gene. V lost 0 bases and J 0 bases, leaving 3 bases between the germline ends. This CDR3 is built from 13 residues. The CDR3 sequence: CASSVAVNTEAFF. The CDR3 DNA follows: TGTGCCAGCAGCGTAGCCGTGAACACTGAAGCTTTCTTT.

A remark on this clonotype: Mismatch with germline at one junction end may stem from a read error. The chain recombines TRBV20-1 with TRBJ2-1, with 10 bases fitting TRBD2. This CDR3 has 16 residues. Germline V gives CDR1 DFQATT, CDR2 SNEGSKA (reference sequence). For the CDR3, the DNA is TGCAGTACTAGAGACCCGGGGACTAGCGTGTACAATGAGCAGTTCTTC. Protein product: CSTRDPGTSVYNEQFF.

This chain joins TRBV7-9 and TRBJ2-1; 9 bases are a match to TRBD1. Germline V gene data show CDR1 as SEHNR and CDR2 as FQNEAQ (reference sequence). J gave up 7 bases and V 5 bases, and 12 bases lay outside the gene matches. This CDR3 comprises 16 residues. CDR3 nucleotides: TGTGCCAGCAGCCACCCGGGACAGGGCCTTTATAATGAGCAGTTCTTC. Translating gives CASSHPGQGLYNEQFF.

The chain employs TRBV20-1 and TRBJ1-1; D may be TRBD1 (6 bases). CDR1 DFQATT and CDR2 SNEGSKA come from the germline V gene (reference sequence). The CDR3 sequence is 13 residues long. V gave up 1 base and J gave up 5 bases, with 11 bases separating them. CDR3: CSARGTGRTEAFF. For the CDR3, the DNA is TGCAGTGCTAGAGGAACAGGGAGGACTGAAGCTTTCTTT.

This clonotype was recorded a few times. At one end the junction does not follow the germline gene, possibly because of a read error. This chain connects TRBV12-3 or TRBV12-4 to TRBJ2-1; tentatively, D is TRBD1 (6 bases). This CDR3 has 16 amino acids. The CDR3 nucleotides read TGTGCCCGCAGTTACAGGGCTCGCAGCTCCTACAATGAGCAGTTCTTC. Its protein is CARSYRARSSYNEQFF.

CDR3 region: CSVLTPSYNEQFF. The CDR3 coding sequence is TGCAGCGTTCTGACTCCCTCGTACAATGAGCAGTTCTTC. The rearrangement links TRBV29-1 to TRBJ2-1; D remains unclear. The CDR3 is 13 amino acids. Trimming took 5 bases from V and 4 from J, leaving 12 bases between them. Germline V gives CDR1 SQVTM, CDR2 ANQGSEA.

This chain joins TRBV7-9 and TRBJ2-5, with D possibly being TRBD1 or TRBD2 (6 bases each). Trimming pared 8 bases from V and 0 bases from J, leaving 31 bases between. This CDR3 comprises 20 residues. Germline V gene data show CDR1 as SEHNR and CDR2 as FQNEAQ (reference sequence). CDR3 amino acids: CASGSRRGHSETLYQETQYF. The CDR3, as DNA: TGTGCCAGCGGATCTCGGCGGGGACATTCCGAAACCTTATACCAAGAGACCCAGTACTTC.